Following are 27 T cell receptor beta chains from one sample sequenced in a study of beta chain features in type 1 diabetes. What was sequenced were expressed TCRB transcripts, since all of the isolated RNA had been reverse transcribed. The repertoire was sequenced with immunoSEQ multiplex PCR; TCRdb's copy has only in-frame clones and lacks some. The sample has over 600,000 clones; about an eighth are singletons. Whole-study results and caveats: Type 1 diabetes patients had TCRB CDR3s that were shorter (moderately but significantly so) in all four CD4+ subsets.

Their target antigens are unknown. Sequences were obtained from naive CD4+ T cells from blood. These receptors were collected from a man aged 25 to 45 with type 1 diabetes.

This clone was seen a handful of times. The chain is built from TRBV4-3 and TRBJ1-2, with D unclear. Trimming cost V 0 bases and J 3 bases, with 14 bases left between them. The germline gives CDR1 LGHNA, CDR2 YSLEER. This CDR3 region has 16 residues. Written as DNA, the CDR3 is TGCGCCAGCAGCCAAGATTTTGCCAACCAGCACTATGGCTACACCTTC. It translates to CASSQDFANQHYGYTF.

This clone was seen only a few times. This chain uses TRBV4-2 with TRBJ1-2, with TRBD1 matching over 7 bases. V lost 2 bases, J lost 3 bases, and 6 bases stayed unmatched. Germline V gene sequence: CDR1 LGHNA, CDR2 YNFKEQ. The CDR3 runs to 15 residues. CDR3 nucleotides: TGTGCCAGCAGCCAATATCAGGGGGAGGACTATGGCTACACCTTC. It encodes CASSQYQGEDYGYTF.

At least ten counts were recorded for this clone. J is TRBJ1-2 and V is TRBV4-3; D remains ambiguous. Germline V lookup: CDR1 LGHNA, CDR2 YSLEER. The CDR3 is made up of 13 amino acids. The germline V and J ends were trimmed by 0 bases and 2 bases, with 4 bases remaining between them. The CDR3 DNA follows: TGCGCCAGCAGCCAAGATTTGAACTATGGCTACACCTTC. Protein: CASSQDLNYGYTF.

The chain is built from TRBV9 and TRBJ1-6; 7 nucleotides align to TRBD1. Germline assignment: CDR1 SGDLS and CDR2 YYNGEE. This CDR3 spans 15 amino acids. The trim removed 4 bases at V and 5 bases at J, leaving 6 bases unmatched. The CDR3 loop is CASSPGQPNNSPLHF. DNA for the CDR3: TGTGCCAGCAGCCCGGGACAGCCGAATAATTCACCCCTCCACTTT.

CDR3 nucleotide sequence: TGTGCCACCAGCAGAGATATGGGGACCGGCTATGGCTACACCTTC. This encodes CATSRDMGTGYGYTF. The chain couples TRBV15 to TRBJ1-2; a possible D gene is TRBD1 (5 bases). V gave up 0 bases and J gave up 4 bases, with 12 bases separating them. The CDR3 loop spans 15 amino acids. The germline V gene has CDR1 LNHNV and CDR2 YYDKDF (reference sequence).

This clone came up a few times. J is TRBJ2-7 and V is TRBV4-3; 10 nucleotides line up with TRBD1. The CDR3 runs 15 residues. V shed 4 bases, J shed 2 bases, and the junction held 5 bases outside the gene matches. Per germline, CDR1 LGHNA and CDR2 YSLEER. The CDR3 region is CASSPDGTGAYEQYF. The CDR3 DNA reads TGCGCCAGCAGCCCAGACGGGACAGGGGCCTACGAGCAGTACTTC.

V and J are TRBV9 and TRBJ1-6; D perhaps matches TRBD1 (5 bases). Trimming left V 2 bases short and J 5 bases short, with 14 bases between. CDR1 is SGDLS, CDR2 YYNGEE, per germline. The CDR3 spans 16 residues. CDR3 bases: TGTGCCAGCAGCGTTCAGGGTGGGTTTAATAATTCACCCCTCCACTTT. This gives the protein CASSVQGGFNNSPLHF.

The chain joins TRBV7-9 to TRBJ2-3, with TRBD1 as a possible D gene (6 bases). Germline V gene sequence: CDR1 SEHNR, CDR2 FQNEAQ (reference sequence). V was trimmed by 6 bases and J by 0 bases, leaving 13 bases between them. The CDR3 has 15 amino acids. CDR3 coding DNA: TGTGCCAGCAGTACAACAGGGTCTAGCACAGATACGCAGTATTTT. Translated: CASSTTGSSTDTQYF.

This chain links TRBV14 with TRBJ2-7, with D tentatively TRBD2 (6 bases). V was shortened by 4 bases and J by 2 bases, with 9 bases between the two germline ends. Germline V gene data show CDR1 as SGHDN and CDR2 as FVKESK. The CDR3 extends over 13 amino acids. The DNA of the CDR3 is TGTGCCAGCAGCCCGGCGGGGACCTACGAGCAGTACTTC. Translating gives CASSPAGTYEQYF.

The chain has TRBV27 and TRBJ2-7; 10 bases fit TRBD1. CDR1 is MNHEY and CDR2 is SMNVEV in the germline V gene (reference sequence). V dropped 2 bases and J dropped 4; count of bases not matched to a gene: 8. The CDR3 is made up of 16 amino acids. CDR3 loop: CASSLRPGQGIYEQYF. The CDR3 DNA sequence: TGTGCCAGCAGTTTACGACCGGGACAGGGGATATACGAGCAGTACTTC.

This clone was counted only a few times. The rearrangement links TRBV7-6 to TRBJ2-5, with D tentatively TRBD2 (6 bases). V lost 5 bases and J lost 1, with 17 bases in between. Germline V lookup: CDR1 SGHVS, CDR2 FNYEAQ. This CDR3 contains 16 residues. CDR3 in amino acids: CASSPFPRGLQETQYF. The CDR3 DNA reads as TGTGCCAGCAGCCCATTTCCGCGGGGCCTCCAAGAGACCCAGTACTTC.

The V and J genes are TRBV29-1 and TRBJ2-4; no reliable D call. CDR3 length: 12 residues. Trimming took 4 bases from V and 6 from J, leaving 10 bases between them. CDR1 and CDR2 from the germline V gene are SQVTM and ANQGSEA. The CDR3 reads CSVAGEGNIQYF. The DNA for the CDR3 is TGCAGCGTTGCTGGAGAAGGAAACATTCAGTACTTC.

The chain's CDR3 is CASSNGGLSDETQYF. The CDR3 DNA follows: TGTGCCAGCAGTAATGGAGGCTTAAGTGATGAGACCCAGTACTTC. The chain has TRBV5-4 and TRBJ2-5; weak D call: TRBD2 (5 bases). Germline CDR1 SGHNT, CDR2 YYREEE (reference sequence). This CDR3 region has 15 residues. Trimming removed 5 bases at V and 5 bases at J, with 19 bases between.

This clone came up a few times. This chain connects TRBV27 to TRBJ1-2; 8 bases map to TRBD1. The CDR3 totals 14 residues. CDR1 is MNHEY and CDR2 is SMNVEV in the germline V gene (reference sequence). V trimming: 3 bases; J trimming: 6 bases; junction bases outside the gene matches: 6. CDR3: CASSLLRDRNGYTF. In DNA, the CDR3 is TGTGCCAGCAGTTTGCTCCGGGACAGGAATGGCTACACCTTC.

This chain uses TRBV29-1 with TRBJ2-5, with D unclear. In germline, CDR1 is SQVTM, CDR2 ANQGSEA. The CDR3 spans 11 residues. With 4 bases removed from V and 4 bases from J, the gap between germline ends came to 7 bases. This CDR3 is CSVVKGETQYF. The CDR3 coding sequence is TGCAGCGTTGTCAAGGGAGAGACCCAGTACTTC.

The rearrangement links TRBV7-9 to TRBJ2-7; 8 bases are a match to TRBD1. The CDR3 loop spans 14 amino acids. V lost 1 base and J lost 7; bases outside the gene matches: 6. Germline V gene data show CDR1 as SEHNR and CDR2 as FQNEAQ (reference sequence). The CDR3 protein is CASSLEGGTGEQYF. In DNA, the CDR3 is TGTGCCAGCAGCTTAGAAGGGGGGACAGGAGAGCAGTACTTC.

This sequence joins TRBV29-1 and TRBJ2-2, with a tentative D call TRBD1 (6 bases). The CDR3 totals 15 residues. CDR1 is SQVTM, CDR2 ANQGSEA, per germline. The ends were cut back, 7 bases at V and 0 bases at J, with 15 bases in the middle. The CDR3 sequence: CSASDSLANTGELFF. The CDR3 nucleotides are TGCAGCGCATCGGACAGCCTCGCGAACACCGGGGAGCTGTTTTTT.

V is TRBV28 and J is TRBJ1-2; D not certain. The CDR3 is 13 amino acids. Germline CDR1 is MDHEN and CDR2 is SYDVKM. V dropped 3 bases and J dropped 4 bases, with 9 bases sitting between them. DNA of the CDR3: TGTGCCAGCAGTTTTGGCAGGATCTATGGCTACACCTTC. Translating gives CASSFGRIYGYTF.

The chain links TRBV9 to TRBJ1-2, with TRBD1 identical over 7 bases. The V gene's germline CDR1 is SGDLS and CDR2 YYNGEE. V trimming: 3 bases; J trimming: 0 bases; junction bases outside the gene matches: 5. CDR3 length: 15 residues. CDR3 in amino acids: CASSADDRANYGYTF. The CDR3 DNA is TGTGCCAGCAGCGCCGACGACAGGGCTAACTATGGCTACACCTTC.

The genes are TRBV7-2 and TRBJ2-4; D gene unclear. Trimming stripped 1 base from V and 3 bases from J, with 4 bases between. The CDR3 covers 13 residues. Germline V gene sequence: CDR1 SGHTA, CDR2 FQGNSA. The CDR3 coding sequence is TGTGCCAGCAGCTTAGGGGGCAAAAACATTCAGTACTTC. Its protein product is CASSLGGKNIQYF.

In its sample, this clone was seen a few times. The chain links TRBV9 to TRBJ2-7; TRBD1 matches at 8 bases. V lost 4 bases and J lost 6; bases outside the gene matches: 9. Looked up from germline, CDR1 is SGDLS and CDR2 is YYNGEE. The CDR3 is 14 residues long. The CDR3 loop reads CASSRAGGIGEQYF. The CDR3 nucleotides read TGTGCCAGCAGCCGGGCAGGGGGCATCGGCGAGCAGTACTTC.

CDR3 sequence reads: CASSLGGYSNQPQHF. The CDR3 coding sequence is TGTGCCAGCAGTTTAGGGGGATATAGCAATCAGCCCCAGCATTTT. The chain has TRBV28 and TRBJ1-5; tentative D call: TRBD1 (5 bases). Between the trimmed V and J ends, which lost 2 bases and 0 bases, there was a span of 8 bases. Germline V gene lookup returns CDR1 MDHEN and CDR2 SYDVKM. The CDR3 extends over 15 amino acids.

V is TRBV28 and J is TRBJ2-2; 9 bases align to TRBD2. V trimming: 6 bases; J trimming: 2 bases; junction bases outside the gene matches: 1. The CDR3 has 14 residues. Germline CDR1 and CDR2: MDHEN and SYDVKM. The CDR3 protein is CASRLAGNTGELFF. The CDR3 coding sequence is TGTGCCAGCAGACTAGCGGGTAACACCGGGGAGCTGTTTTTT. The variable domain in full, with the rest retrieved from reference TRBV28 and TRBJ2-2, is DVKVTQSSRYLVKRTGEKVFLECVQDMDHENMFWYRQDPGLGLRLIYFSYDVKMKEKGDIPEGYSVSREKKERFSLILESASTNQTSMYLCASRLAGNTGELFFGEGSRLTVL.

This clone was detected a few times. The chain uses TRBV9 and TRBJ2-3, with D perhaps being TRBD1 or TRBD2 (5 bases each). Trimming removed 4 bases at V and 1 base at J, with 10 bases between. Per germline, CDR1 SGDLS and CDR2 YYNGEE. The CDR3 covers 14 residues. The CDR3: CASSFRDGTDTQYF. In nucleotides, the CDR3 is TGTGCCAGCAGCTTTCGGGACGGCACAGATACGCAGTATTTT.

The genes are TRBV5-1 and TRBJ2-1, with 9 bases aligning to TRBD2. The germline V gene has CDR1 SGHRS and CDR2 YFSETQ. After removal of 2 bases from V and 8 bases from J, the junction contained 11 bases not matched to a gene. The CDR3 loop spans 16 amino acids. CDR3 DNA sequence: TGCGCCAGCAGCTTCCCCGGGAGAGCGGGGGGCTATGAGCAGTTCTTC. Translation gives CASSFPGRAGGYEQFF.

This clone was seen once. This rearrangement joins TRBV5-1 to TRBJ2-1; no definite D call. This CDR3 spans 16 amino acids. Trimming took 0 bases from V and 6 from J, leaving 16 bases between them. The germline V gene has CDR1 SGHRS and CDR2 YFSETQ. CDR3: CASSLESLWGINEQFF. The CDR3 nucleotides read TGCGCCAGCAGCTTGGAATCTTTATGGGGTATCAATGAGCAGTTCTTC.

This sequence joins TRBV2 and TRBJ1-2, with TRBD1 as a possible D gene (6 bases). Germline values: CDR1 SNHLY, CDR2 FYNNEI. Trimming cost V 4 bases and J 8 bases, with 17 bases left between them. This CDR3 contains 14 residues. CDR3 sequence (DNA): TGTGCCAGCAGTGTCAGTTACGGGACATCGGGCTACACCTTC. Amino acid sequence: CASSVSYGTSGYTF.